A selection of T cell receptor beta chains follows, all from one sample in a study of shared clonotypes between healthy human individuals. Only in-frame clones appear in the TCRdb table, and some are missing; sequencing was by immunoSEQ multiplex PCR. The table records 1,500,000 or so clones, roughly 95% of them present only once. Source material: naive CD4+ T cells sorted from blood. Receptors were obtained from a man younger than 45 in good health. Each CDR3 is given without its conserved first and last residue. Fields, in order: V gene, J gene, CDR3 protein.

TRBV5-4,TRBJ1-1,ASRAASPLNTEAF
TRBV5-1,TRBJ2-7,ASSLVRDVGYEQY
TRBV19,TRBJ2-3,ASGVASATTDTQY
TRBV5-4,TRBJ2-3,ASSLIAGGPADTQY
TRBV5-6,TRBJ2-7,ASRELVSPLSYEQY
TRBV5-6,TRBJ2-5,ASSLQGAPETQY
TRBV5-1,TRBJ2-2,ASSKQGVGTGELF
TRBV27,TRBJ2-2,ASSTVTGELF
TRBV5-1,TRBJ1-4,ASSLGGAGEKLF
TRBV27,TRBJ2-5,ASSFSTLGQGQETQY
TRBV19,TRBJ1-5,ASSIDRGLGGNQPQH
TRBV27,TRBJ2-7,ASRTSGRSPGKY
TRBV5-1,TRBJ2-5,ASSFDGPWGH
TRBV18,TRBJ2-6,ASSPREGATGANVLT
TRBV21-1,TRBJ2-7,ASSKEDRGHPGPTEQY
TRBV9,TRBJ1-5,ASSVEGGQPQH
TRBV5-4,TRBJ2-1,ASSSPSGHGYNEQF
TRBV5-1,TRBJ1-1,ASSTSRQPEGAF
TRBV9,TRBJ2-7,ASSARLGTAAYEQY
TRBV6-1,TRBJ2-7,ASSQEYHGRVLEQY
TRBV18,TRBJ2-1,ASSPRGANYNEQF
TRBV10-2,TRBJ2-4,ASSDRVAKNIQY
TRBV6-5,TRBJ2-7,ASSSLAGLHYEQY
TRBV29-1,TRBJ2-2,SVIITRTGFEISAGELF
TRBV19,TRBJ1-5,ASSISWGQVH
TRBV30,TRBJ2-5,AWSSSGRETQY
TRBV19,TRBJ1-5,ASSIAGGQPQH
TRBV28,TRBJ1-5,ASSLLGQGSNQPQH
TRBV7-2,TRBJ1-1,ASSRVNTEAF